This T cell receptor (beta chain) is from a study of tumor and adjacent non-tumor tissue in lung cancer. Study overall: Some 4.1 million productive TCRbeta reads were obtained per sample on average.

The study, taken as a whole, reports: Tumor repertoires had a smaller top 100 clone share than normal lung. Compared with tumor, normal lung showed significantly lower TCR diversity.

No cell sorting was done before RNA was extracted from the tissue. In this sample, this clonotype turned up once. What it recognizes is unknown. Germline and junction disagree at one end, which may indicate a read error. TCRbeta libraries were built with three rounds of nested PCR, modified from ARM-PCR. TCRdb re-derived calls from the multiplex PCR reads in MiXCR, one entry per CDR3 protein. The top ten clones hold 15% to 20% of a sample with under 150,000 distinct CDR3 sequences, 60% to 70% of them seen once. CDR3 length: 13 amino acids. Germline V gene data show CDR1 as MNHNS and CDR2 as SASEGT. The gene calls are TRBV6-1 and TRBJ1-2; TRBD1 aligns across 9 bases. This clonotype originated in a man aged 55 to 70 with small cell lung cancer. Source material: lung tumor tissue. The CDR3 DNA sequence: TGCGCCAACAGTGTTCCCGGGGACAGGGTGGTACCCTTC. It is translated as CANSVPGDRVVPF.